A single sample is the source of the 13 T cell receptor beta chains below, sequenced in a study of shared clonotypes between healthy human individuals (TCRdb year 2020). The method was the immunoSEQ multiplex PCR assay. TCRdb's version of the immuneACCESS table is confined to in-frame rearrangements and falls short of the full clone set. An unresolved V gene accounts for under half of the shortfall where checked; the remainder is of unknown origin. The table for this sample lists about 2,500,000 clones; around nine tenths of them were counted only once. The ten largest clones capture roughly 0.13% of the sample. The sample comprised naive CD4+ T cells sorted from blood. The meaning of the sample's cell subset or site label: CD45RA+ positively selected. Receptors were obtained from a young man in good health.

CDR3 bases: TGTGCCAGCAGCCAAGTTGGGCTCGGGGCCGGAACAGATACGCAGTATTTT. Amino acid sequence: CASSQVGLGAGTDTQYF. The chain recombines TRBV4-2 with TRBJ2-3; D possibly uses TRBD1 or TRBD2 (5 bases each). The CDR3 contains 17 residues. The V end lost 1 base, the J end lost 3 bases, and 17 bases lay between the germline ends. The V gene's germline CDR1 is LGHNA and CDR2 YNFKEQ.

This rearrangement joins TRBV7-9 to TRBJ2-2; D is perhaps TRBD2 (5 bases). V lost 7 bases to trimming and J lost 6 bases, with 18 bases between them. CDR1 and CDR2 (germline): SEHNR, FQNEAQ (reference sequence). There are 15 residues in the CDR3. The CDR3 DNA reads as TGTGCCAGCACGACTGGTAGCGAGATCGCCGGGGAGCTGTTTTTT. It translates to CASTTGSEIAGELFF. Drawing the rest from reference TRBV7-9 and TRBJ2-2, the complete variable domain is DTGVSQNPRHKITKRGQNVTFRCDPISEHNRLYWYRQTLGQGPEFLTYFQNEAQLEKSRLLSDRFSAERPKGSFSTLEIQRTEQGDSAMYLCASTTGSEIAGELFFGEGSRLTVL.

The chain joins TRBV6-6 to TRBJ1-2, with no clear D. This CDR3 is 16 amino acids long. The germline gives CDR1 MNHNY, CDR2 SVGAGI (reference sequence). V lost 0 bases and J lost 6, with 17 bases in between. For the CDR3, the DNA is TGTGCCAGCAGTTACTCGAAGTCGTCCGCCGGGGATGGCTACACCTTC. Protein sequence: CASSYSKSSAGDGYTF.

A note on this clone: Other DNA sequences in the sample encode the same CDR3. CDR3 sequence: CASSPPSQDTQYF. The CDR3 DNA is TGTGCCAGCTCACCACCGTCCCAAGATACGCAGTATTTT. The chain has TRBV18 and TRBJ2-3; D gene ambiguous. The CDR3 runs to 13 residues. Looked up from germline, CDR1 is KGHSH and CDR2 is LQKENI. Trimming took 0 bases from V and 5 from J, leaving 6 bases between them.

V gene TRBV7-6 combines with J gene TRBJ2-1; D is possibly TRBD2 (5 bases). CDR1 SGHVS and CDR2 FNYEAQ come from the germline V gene. This CDR3 region has 14 residues. Trimming took off 2 bases at V and 4 bases at J, with 9 bases between the two ends. CDR3 residues: CASSLSGGYNEQFF. The CDR3 DNA follows: TGTGCCAGCAGCTTAAGCGGAGGTTACAATGAGCAGTTCTTC.

V and J are TRBV2 and TRBJ1-5; D gene uncertain. The CDR3 is made up of 14 amino acids. Germline V gene lookup returns CDR1 SNHLY and CDR2 FYNNEI. Trimming left V 4 bases short and J 3 bases short, with 10 bases between. The CDR3, as DNA: TGTGCCAGCAGTGGGGCACGTAACAATCAGCCCCAGCATTTT. Protein: CASSGARNNQPQHF.

The chain carries TRBV9 and TRBJ1-2; 8 nucleotides line up with TRBD1. Germline lookup yields CDR1 SGDLS and CDR2 YYNGEE. The CDR3 contains 16 residues. Losses at the gene ends were 3 bases for V and 0 bases for J; bases not matched to a gene: 7. The CDR3 region has the DNA TGTGCCAGCAGCGGATTGGGACAGGAAGCTAACTATGGCTACACCTTC. It translates to CASSGLGQEANYGYTF.

This clone was detected once. The V call is TRBV23-1, the J call TRBJ2-3, with 12 nucleotides matching TRBD2. TRBV23-1 counts as an open reading frame of uncertain function. V gave up 4 bases and J gave up 4 bases; unmatched junction bases: 9. The CDR3 runs 17 residues. Here the CDR3 reads CASSPRTSGKRADTQYF. The CDR3 nucleotides read TGCGCCAGCAGTCCACGGACTAGCGGGAAGAGGGCAGATACGCAGTATTTT.

This clone has just a few counts. Additional DNA sequences in this sample encode the identical CDR3. This chain joins TRBV2 and TRBJ1-1; D not resolved. Germline CDR1 reads SNHLY; CDR2 reads FYNNEI. The CDR3 runs 14 residues. The V end was cut by 1 base, the J end by 1 base, with 7 bases between. The CDR3 here is CASSEGLPNTEAFF. The CDR3 DNA follows: TGTGCCAGCAGTGAAGGACTACCGAACACTGAAGCTTTCTTT.

As to this clone: At the DNA level, this CDR3 is encoded by other sequences in the same sample as well. The chain recombines TRBV19 with TRBJ2-1, with D possibly being TRBD1 or TRBD2 (5 bases each). Germline lookup yields CDR1 LNHDA and CDR2 SQIVND (reference sequence). V was clipped by 6 bases and J by 4 bases, with 13 bases between them. This CDR3 contains 14 residues. CDR3 DNA: TGTGCCAGTAGAAGGGACCCATCATACAATGAGCAGTTCTTC. It yields the protein CASRRDPSYNEQFF.

The chain combines TRBV9 with TRBJ1-2, with D perhaps matching TRBD1 (6 bases). V was shortened by 4 bases and J by 8 bases, with 18 bases between the two germline ends. The CDR3 has 14 amino acids. Germline-derived CDR1 and CDR2 are SGDLS and YYNGEE. CDR3 loop: CASSRQERVGGYTF. In nucleotides, the CDR3 is TGTGCCAGCAGCCGACAGGAGCGGGTTGGGGGCTACACCTTC.

J is TRBJ2-2 and V is TRBV14; D is ambiguous. This CDR3 spans 12 amino acids. Germline values: CDR1 SGHDN, CDR2 FVKESK. V lost 5 bases to trimming and J lost 7 bases, with 8 bases between them. This CDR3 is CASSSLGGELFF. CDR3 in DNA: TGTGCCAGCAGCTCACTGGGCGGGGAGCTGTTTTTT.

The chain uses TRBV28 and TRBJ1-1, with D possibly being TRBD1 (6 bases). V lost 5 bases and J lost 4, with 11 bases in between. The CDR3 has 13 residues. Per germline, CDR1 MDHEN and CDR2 SYDVKM. CDR3 region: CASSGGTLTEAFF. As DNA, the CDR3 is TGTGCCAGCAGTGGCGGGACACTCACTGAAGCTTTCTTT.